This T cell receptor (beta chain) stems from a study of CD8 T cells in ankylosing spondylitis. V lost 5 bases, J lost 0 bases, and 14 bases lay in between. Germline CDR1 SEHNR, CDR2 FQNEAQ (reference sequence). This CDR3 has 15 residues. On this clonotype: Antigen: not known.

General observations from the study: Clones linked to disease, bearing a CD8+ phenotype, were relatively rare in peripheral blood. Significant enrichment of disease-linked clones was reported in matched ankylosing spondylitis synovial fluid. About 8 highly homologous variants made up a TCR beta motif, and this motif appeared characteristic of ankylosing spondylitis blood.

For TCR beta, libraries came from quantitative 5'-RACE with molecular barcodes. TCRdb ran MiXCR on the 5' RACE reads and lists one entry per CDR3 protein. The table has about 130,000 distinct CDR3 sequences, 15% to 20% seen once; the top ten hold approximately 30%. This receptor was identified in a male donor with ankylosing spondylitis. Sequencing was carried out using blood, either unsorted or a sorted T cell fraction (not recorded which). V gene TRBV7-9 combines with J gene TRBJ2-7; no clear D. CDR3 region: CASSPGGRSSYEQYF. The CDR3 DNA reads TGTGCCAGCAGCCCAGGTGGACGGAGCTCCTACGAGCAGTACTTC.